The 17 T cell receptor beta chains below all came from one sample that was sequenced in a study of CD4+ T cells in melanoma. Only in-frame clones appear in the TCRdb table, and some are missing; sequencing was by immunoSEQ multiplex PCR. The sample contains 20,000 to 25,000 clones, roughly 73% of which appear only once. Receptors were obtained from a human donor with melanoma.

The rearrangement joins TRBV2 to TRBJ2-1; D may be TRBD1 or TRBD2 (5 bases each). V was trimmed by 10 bases and J by 5 bases, leaving 18 bases between them. Germline V gene lookup returns CDR1 SNHLY and CDR2 FYNNEI. CDR3 length: 14 amino acids. CDR3 in DNA: TGTGCCAATGCGAGGGACGGTAACCACAATGAGCAGTTCTTC. Its translation is CANARDGNHNEQFF.

The rearrangement links TRBV18 to TRBJ1-2; tentative D call: TRBD1 (5 bases). CDR1 is KGHSH, CDR2 LQKENI, per germline. V lost 1 base and J lost 1, with 22 bases in between. The CDR3 covers 19 residues. The CDR3, as DNA: TGTGCCAGCTCACCACTCGCTCCGGGACCAGCCGCGAATAACTATGGCTACACCTTC. Encoded protein: CASSPLAPGPAANNYGYTF.

Only one count was recorded for this clone. J is TRBJ2-3 and V is TRBV6-5, with 8 bases identical to TRBD2. In germline, CDR1 is MNHEY, CDR2 SVGAGI. The CDR3 loop spans 14 amino acids. J lost 2 bases, V lost 6 bases, and 4 bases had no gene match. DNA of the CDR3: TGTGCCAGCAGGATCGGGGGGGCCACAGATACGCAGTATTTT. It codes for CASRIGGATDTQYF.

This chain connects TRBV2 to TRBJ2-5; D is unresolved. V dropped 4 bases and J dropped 5 bases, with 8 bases sitting between them. The CDR3 runs 12 residues. Per germline, CDR1 SNHLY and CDR2 FYNNEI. Here the CDR3 reads CASSGVGETQYF. The CDR3 bases are TGTGCCAGCAGTGGAGTGGGGGAGACCCAGTACTTC. The entire variable domain, with the rest obtained from reference TRBV2 and TRBJ2-5, is as follows: EPEVTQTPSHQVTQMGQEVILRCVPISNHLYFYWYRQILGQKVEFLVSFYNNEISEKSEIFDDQFSVERPDGSNFTLKIRSTKLEDSAMYFCASSGVGETQYFGPGTRLLVL.

The chain uses TRBV11-2 and TRBJ2-5, with 9 bases identical to TRBD2. Germline lookup yields CDR1 SGHAT and CDR2 FQNNGV. The CDR3 is 16 residues long. J gave up 4 bases and V 10 bases, and 16 bases lay outside the gene matches. Here the CDR3 reads CATQRGASGDGETQYF. CDR3 in DNA: TGTGCCACCCAGCGGGGGGCGAGCGGGGATGGAGAGACCCAGTACTTC.

The genes are TRBV5-1 and TRBJ2-7; no clear D gene. Germline CDR1 is SGHRS and CDR2 is YFSETQ. V was shortened by 0 bases and J by 0 bases, with 10 bases between the two germline ends. The CDR3 is 15 amino acids. CDR3 residues: CASSLEYGPSYEQYF. CDR3 bases: TGCGCCAGCAGCTTGGAGTACGGACCCTCCTACGAGCAGTACTTC.

The chain is built from TRBV2 and TRBJ2-1; 7 bases map to TRBD1. Looked up from germline, CDR1 is SNHLY and CDR2 is FYNNEI. This CDR3 region has 13 residues. The V segment lost 10 bases and the J segment 8 bases; nucleotides outside the gene matches: 11. CDR3 DNA: TGTGCCACGACAGGCCGGGACAGCCATGAGCAGTTCTTC. Its translation is CATTGRDSHEQFF.

The sample holds a few counts of this clone. The J gene is TRBJ1-2, the V gene TRBV28; 9 nucleotides align to TRBD1. Germline V lookup: CDR1 MDHEN, CDR2 SYDVKM. CDR3 length: 13 residues. V lost 11 bases and J lost 2; bases outside the gene matches: 6. The CDR3 DNA follows: TGTGCCTTGTGGGACAGGGCCAACTATGGCTACACCTTC. This codes for CALWDRANYGYTF.

The chain couples TRBV6-5 to TRBJ2-3; the D gene could be TRBD1 or TRBD2 (5 bases each). CDR3 size: 10 residues. V dropped 10 bases and J dropped 8 bases, with 10 bases sitting between them. Germline V CDR1 and CDR2: MNHEY, SVGAGI. CDR3 bases: TGTGCCACCGGGACCGTTACGCAGTATTTT. Protein: CATGTVTQYF.

This rearrangement joins TRBV5-1 to TRBJ2-2; 9 bases fit TRBD1. This CDR3 is 15 amino acids long. CDR1 is SGHRS, CDR2 YFSETQ, per germline. V was clipped by 1 base and J by 6 bases; unmatched bases: 4. The CDR3, as DNA: TGCGCCAGCAGCTTGTGGACAGGGGAATCCGGGGAGCTGTTTTTT. This encodes CASSLWTGESGELFF.

The V and J genes are TRBV9 and TRBJ1-1; D possibly corresponds to TRBD1 (5 bases). Trimming cost V 0 bases and J 4 bases, with 16 bases left between them. From germline, CDR1 is SGDLS and CDR2 YYNGEE. This CDR3 has 16 residues. In DNA form, the CDR3 reads TGTGCCAGCAGCGTAGACGGGGGTGGGGGAGGCACTGAAGCTTTCTTT. Encoded protein: CASSVDGGGGGTEAFF.

The table lists this clone with a count of one. The chain has TRBV15 and TRBJ1-6; D is perhaps TRBD1 (5 bases). V dropped 1 base and J dropped 12 bases, with 13 bases sitting between them. The CDR3 contains 14 residues. From germline, CDR1 is LNHNV and CDR2 YYDKDF (reference sequence). CDR3: CATSRGDWGLPLHF. For the CDR3, the DNA is TGTGCCACCAGCAGAGGGGACTGGGGTTTACCCCTCCACTTT.

The chain uses TRBV19 and TRBJ2-3; unclear D gene. Trimming left V 8 bases short and J 3 bases short, with 15 bases between. The CDR3 has 14 residues. Germline CDR1 and CDR2: LNHDA and SQIVND (reference sequence). CDR3 protein: CASSGRIPTDTQYF. Here the CDR3 DNA reads TGTGCCAGTTCGGGTAGAATCCCGACAGATACGCAGTATTTT.

This chain joins TRBV5-4 and TRBJ2-3, with unresolved D. Trimming shortened V by 2 bases and J by 0 bases, and 10 bases separated the two germline ends. Per germline, CDR1 SGHNT and CDR2 YYREEE (reference sequence). This CDR3 region has 15 residues. This CDR3 reads CASSFPPGSTDTQYF. CDR3 in DNA: TGTGCCAGCAGCTTCCCCCCTGGAAGCACAGATACGCAGTATTTT.

The chain links TRBV11-2 to TRBJ1-2; no clear D. This CDR3 is 12 amino acids long. The V gene lost 3 bases and the J gene lost 0 bases, with 2 bases spanning the gap. Germline assignment: CDR1 SGHAT and CDR2 FQNNGV. CDR3 bases: TGTGCCAGCAGCTTCACTAACTATGGCTACACCTTC. Protein sequence: CASSFTNYGYTF.

The chain is built from TRBV5-1 and TRBJ2-7; 9 bases match TRBD1. CDR1 is SGHRS, CDR2 YFSETQ, per germline. The CDR3 length is 16 residues. After removal of 2 bases from V and 5 bases from J, the junction contained 11 bases not matched to a gene. The CDR3, as DNA: TGCGCCAGCAGCTTCTGGCCGGGACAGGGTTTCAACGAGCAGTACTTC. It yields the protein CASSFWPGQGFNEQYF.

The chain links TRBV7-3 to TRBJ2-1; D is perhaps TRBD2 (7 bases). Germline V gives CDR1 SGHTA, CDR2 FQGTGA. V dropped 3 bases and J dropped 6 bases, with 15 bases sitting between them. This CDR3 is 15 amino acids long. The chain's CDR3 is CASSFGKGGRNEQFF. The CDR3 DNA reads TGTGCCAGCAGCTTCGGGAAGGGGGGGCGCAATGAGCAGTTCTTC.